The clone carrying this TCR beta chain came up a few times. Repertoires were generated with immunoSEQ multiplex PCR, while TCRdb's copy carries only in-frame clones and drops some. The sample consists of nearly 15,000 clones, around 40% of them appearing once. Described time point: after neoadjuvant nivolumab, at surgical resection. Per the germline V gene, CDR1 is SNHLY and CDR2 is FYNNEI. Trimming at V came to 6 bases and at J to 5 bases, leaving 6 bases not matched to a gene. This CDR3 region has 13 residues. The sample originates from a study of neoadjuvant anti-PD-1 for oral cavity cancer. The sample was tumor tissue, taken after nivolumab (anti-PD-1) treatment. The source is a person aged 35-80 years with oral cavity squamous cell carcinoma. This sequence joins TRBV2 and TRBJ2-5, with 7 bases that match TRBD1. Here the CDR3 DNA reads TGTGCCAGCAGAGAGACAGGGACGGAGACCCAGTACTTC. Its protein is CASRETGTETQYF.